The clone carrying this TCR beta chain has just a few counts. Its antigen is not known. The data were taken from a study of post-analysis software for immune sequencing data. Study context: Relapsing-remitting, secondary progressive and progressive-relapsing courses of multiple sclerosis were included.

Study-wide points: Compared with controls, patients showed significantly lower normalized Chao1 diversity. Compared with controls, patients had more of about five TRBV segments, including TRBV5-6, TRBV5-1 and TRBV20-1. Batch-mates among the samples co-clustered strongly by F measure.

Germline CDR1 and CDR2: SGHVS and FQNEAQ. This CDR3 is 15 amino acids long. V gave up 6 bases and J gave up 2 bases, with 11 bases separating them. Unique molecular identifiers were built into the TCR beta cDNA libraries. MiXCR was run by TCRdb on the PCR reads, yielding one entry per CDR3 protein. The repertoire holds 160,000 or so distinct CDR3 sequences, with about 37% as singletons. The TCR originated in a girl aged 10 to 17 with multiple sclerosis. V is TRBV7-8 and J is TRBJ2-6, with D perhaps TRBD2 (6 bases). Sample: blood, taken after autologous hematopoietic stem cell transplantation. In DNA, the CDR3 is TGTGCCAGCAGAATGGGGGGAGCTGGGGCCAACGTCCTGACTTTC. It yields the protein CASRMGGAGANVLTF.